The 31 T cell receptor beta chains given below trace back to one sample, sequenced in a study of T cell changes during pregnancy in multiple sclerosis. The repertoire was sequenced with immunoSEQ multiplex PCR; TCRdb's copy has only in-frame clones and lacks some. The sample consists of approximately 34,000 clones, 90% of them appearing once. Sample: CD8+ T cells from peripheral blood mononuclear cells, taken in the first trimester of pregnancy. The receptors stem from a female donor with multiple sclerosis, enrolled in a pregnancy study.

This clone has just one count. This chain uses TRBV30 with TRBJ2-2, with D possibly TRBD1 on 6 matching bases. Deletions cut 3 bases from V and 5 bases from J, with 16 bases between. Germline CDR1 and CDR2: GTSNPN and SVGIG (reference sequence). The CDR3 covers 15 residues. The CDR3 region has the DNA TGTGCCTGGAGACCCCTCAGGGGAGCAACCGGGGAGCTGTTTTTT. It translates to CAWRPLRGATGELFF.

Here the CDR3 DNA reads TGCGCCAGCAGCCAAGTTTATAGAAACACCATATATTTT. Its translation: CASSQVYRNTIYF. This chain uses TRBV4-1 with TRBJ1-3, with D unclear. There are 13 residues in the CDR3. Trimming removed 1 base from V and 5 bases from J, with 6 bases in between. CDR1 and CDR2 (germline): MGHRA, YSYEKL.

The J gene is TRBJ2-1, the V gene TRBV2; 7 bases align to TRBD1. Germline assignment: CDR1 SNHLY and CDR2 FYNNEI. This CDR3 has 13 residues. J lost 10 bases, V lost 9 bases, and 12 bases had no gene match. CDR3 nucleotide sequence: TGTGCCAGTTCCGGGACAGCCGGGTTCGAGCAGTTCTTC. This codes for CASSGTAGFEQFF.

J is TRBJ1-4 and V is TRBV19; D is uncertain. CDR1 and CDR2 (germline): LNHDA, SQIVND (reference sequence). The CDR3 loop spans 14 amino acids. V lost 10 bases and J 7 bases, leaving 19 bases between the germline ends. CDR3 region: CATSPGLDLEKLFF. The CDR3 coding sequence is TGTGCCACCTCCCCCGGACTGGACCTTGAAAAACTGTTTTTT.

V gene TRBV2 combines with J gene TRBJ2-7; TRBD1 might be the D (6 bases). CDR3 length equals 12 residues. V lost 4 bases and J lost 3, with 7 bases in between. Germline CDR1 is SNHLY and CDR2 is FYNNEI. This CDR3 is CASSGQVYEQYF. For the CDR3, the DNA is TGTGCCAGCAGTGGACAGGTCTACGAGCAGTACTTC.

The genes are TRBV4-3 and TRBJ2-5; D unresolved. The V end was cut by 1 base, the J end by 7 bases, with 10 bases between. Germline CDR1 LGHNA, CDR2 YSLEER. CDR3 length: 13 residues. This CDR3 reads CASSQVSVGTQYF. Here the CDR3 DNA reads TGCGCCAGCAGCCAAGTCTCTGTCGGGACCCAGTACTTC.

V usage is TRBV7-9 and J usage is TRBJ2-7; possible D gene TRBD2, 6 bases. The V end was cut by 1 base, the J end by 5 bases, with 12 bases between. This CDR3 comprises 14 residues. Germline lookup yields CDR1 SEHNR and CDR2 FQNEAQ (reference sequence). The CDR3 DNA follows: TGTGCCAGCAGCTTAGACGGGAGAAGCCACGAGCAGTACTTC. Its translation is CASSLDGRSHEQYF.

The J gene is TRBJ1-2, the V gene TRBV29-1; 12 positions agree with TRBD1. CDR1 is SQVTM, CDR2 ANQGSEA, per germline. CDR3 length: 16 residues. The V segment lost 4 bases and the J segment 4 bases; nucleotides outside the gene matches: 10. CDR3 sequence reads: CSVVTPGTGGAYGYTF. The CDR3 nucleotides read TGCAGCGTTGTAACCCCCGGGACAGGGGGCGCCTATGGCTACACCTTC.

This clone was counted between two and nine times. In DNA form, the CDR3 reads TGTGCCAGCAGCCACGGGTGGTTAGCCGGGGAGCTGTTTTTT. This gives the protein CASSHGWLAGELFF. The V gene is TRBV11-2, the J gene TRBJ2-2; D unclear. With 5 bases removed from V and 6 bases from J, the gap between germline ends came to 13 bases. From germline, CDR1 is SGHAT and CDR2 FQNNGV. The CDR3 length is 14 residues.

This chain connects TRBV27 to TRBJ2-1; 7 bases line up with TRBD1. This CDR3 spans 14 amino acids. In germline, CDR1 is MNHEY, CDR2 SMNVEV (reference sequence). V shed 7 bases, J shed 0 bases, and the junction held 3 bases outside the gene matches. For the CDR3, the DNA is TGTGCCAGCATGCAGGGGGTCTCCTACAATGAGCAGTTCTTC. Protein product: CASMQGVSYNEQFF.

The genes are TRBV11-2 and TRBJ2-3, with a possible D match to TRBD1 (6 bases). Trimming left V 6 bases short and J 2 bases short, with 15 bases between. CDR1 and CDR2 from the germline V gene are SGHAT and FQNNGV. This CDR3 spans 15 amino acids. Here the CDR3 reads CASRPRDKYTDTQYF. For the CDR3, the DNA is TGTGCCAGCAGACCCCGGGACAAGTACACAGATACGCAGTATTTT.

The rearrangement joins TRBV7-9 to TRBJ2-3; possible D gene TRBD1, 5 bases. Germline V gives CDR1 SEHNR, CDR2 FQNEAQ (reference sequence). The CDR3 spans 13 residues. CDR3 DNA sequence: TGTGCTATCTCAGGGATACGAACAGATACGCAGTATTTT. Amino acids: CAISGIRTDTQYF.

The chain couples TRBV6-5 to TRBJ1-1; D might be TRBD1 (5 bases). V was shortened by 4 bases and J by 1 base, with 10 bases between the two germline ends. CDR3 length: 14 residues. Germline CDR1 MNHEY, CDR2 SVGAGI. The CDR3 reads CASSLNRWNTEAFF. The CDR3 nucleotides read TGTGCCAGCAGTTTGAACAGGTGGAACACTGAAGCTTTCTTT.

For the CDR3, the DNA is TGTGCCAGCAGCAATGAAGCGGAAGCGGGAGGCCCCCCCTACAATGAGCAGTTCTTC. Translating gives CASSNEAEAGGPPYNEQFF. The chain couples TRBV21-1 to TRBJ2-1; TRBD2, as called in the table, went unchecked against the DNA. TRBV21-1 has pseudogene status. The length of the CDR3 is 19 residues.

This clone was seen once. At one boundary the junction diverges from the germline segment, which might be a read error. The J gene is TRBJ2-5, the V gene TRBV7-7, with 7 nucleotides matching TRBD2. Per germline, CDR1 SSHAT and CDR2 FNYEAQ (reference sequence). CDR3 length equals 13 residues. Here the CDR3 reads CASSLLGGETQYF. In DNA form, the CDR3 reads TGTGCTAGCAGCTTATTGGGAGGGGAGACCCAGTACTTC.

The chain links TRBV2 to TRBJ2-5; TRBD1 aligns across 9 bases. The J call may be incorrect, as the DNA end agrees better with TRBJ2-7. This CDR3 comprises 14 residues. Germline V gene data show CDR1 as SNHLY and CDR2 as FYNNEI. CDR3 in DNA: TGTGCCAGCAGCCCGGGACAGGGTTCCTACGAGCAGTACTTC. This codes for CASSPGQGSYEQYF.

This clone was detected once. The chain combines TRBV2 with TRBJ2-7; 10 bases map to TRBD2. In germline, CDR1 is SNHLY, CDR2 FYNNEI. V shed 6 bases and J 2 bases; nucleotides not matched to a gene: 7. This CDR3 region has 15 residues. CDR3 protein: CASSHRLAGAYEQYF. CDR3 sequence (DNA): TGTGCCAGCAGCCACCGACTAGCGGGTGCCTACGAGCAGTACTTC.

The chain is built from TRBV7-9 and TRBJ2-5, with a weak D call TRBD2 (6 bases). Germline CDR1 reads SEHNR; CDR2 reads FQNEAQ (reference sequence). V was cut by 3 bases and J by 1 base, with 12 bases left in between. This CDR3 has 15 residues. The CDR3 loop reads CASSFSERVQETQYF. CDR3 bases: TGTGCCAGCAGCTTCAGCGAGCGGGTCCAAGAGACCCAGTACTTC.

The chain is built from TRBV6-1 and TRBJ2-3; D is unclear. Trimming shortened V by 5 bases and J by 1 base, and 13 bases separated the two germline ends. This CDR3 region has 15 residues. Germline lookup yields CDR1 MNHNS and CDR2 SASEGT. The CDR3 sequence: CASSFSNGGTDTQYF. The DNA for the CDR3 is TGTGCCAGCAGTTTTTCCAACGGAGGCACAGATACGCAGTATTTT.

The chain joins TRBV7-9 to TRBJ2-7; TRBD1 aligns across 10 bases. J gave up 3 bases and V 1 base, and 3 bases lay outside the gene matches. CDR1 and CDR2 (germline): SEHNR, FQNEAQ (reference sequence). The CDR3 consists of 15 residues. CDR3 in DNA: TGTGCCAGCAGCTTAGTGGGACAGGGGAACTACGAGCAGTACTTC. Protein product: CASSLVGQGNYEQYF.

The chain combines TRBV18 with TRBJ2-7; 7 bases line up with TRBD2. The CDR3 runs 15 residues. The V gene's germline CDR1 is KGHSH and CDR2 LQKENI. With 3 bases clipped from V and 0 bases from J, the junction kept 5 bases outside the gene matches. The CDR3 sequence is CASSPTSASSYEQYF. In nucleotides, the CDR3 is TGTGCCAGCTCACCTACTAGCGCCAGCTCCTACGAGCAGTACTTC.

The chain couples TRBV7-9 to TRBJ2-5; D is unclear. The CDR3 has 13 amino acids. The germline CDR1 and CDR2 sequences are SEHNR and FQNEAQ (reference sequence). V was pared by 3 bases and J by 5 bases, with 10 bases between. CDR3 protein: CASSFVAPETQYF. The CDR3 DNA reads TGTGCCAGCAGCTTTGTGGCTCCGGAGACCCAGTACTTC.

The gene calls are TRBV6-1 and TRBJ2-4, with 7 bases that match TRBD2. The length of the CDR3 is 14 residues. Germline CDR1 MNHNS, CDR2 SASEGT. V trimming: 6 bases; J trimming: 2 bases; junction bases outside the gene matches: 4. The CDR3 DNA follows: TGTGCCAGCAGGAAACTAGCGCCCAAAAACATTCAGTACTTC. Translated, it gives CASRKLAPKNIQYF.

Only a few counts were recorded for this clone. The rearrangement uses TRBV7-2 and TRBJ2-7; TRBD1 is a possible D gene (6 bases). Trimming removed 4 bases from V and 5 bases from J, with 12 bases in between. Germline V gives CDR1 SGHTA, CDR2 FQGNSA. This CDR3 is built from 13 residues. CDR3 bases: TGTGCCAGCAGCTGGGTGCCAGGGGACGAGCAGTACTTC. Protein sequence: CASSWVPGDEQYF.

The chain is built from TRBV28 and TRBJ2-2, with TRBD2 identical over 10 bases. There are 18 residues in the CDR3. CDR1 is MDHEN, CDR2 SYDVKM, per germline. The V gene end was trimmed by 4 bases and the J gene end by 3 bases; junction bases not matched to a gene: 11. The CDR3 nucleotides are TGTGCCAGCAGTTCAGGGGCTAGCGGGAGAATAGACACCGGGGAGCTGTTTTTT. Encoded protein: CASSSGASGRIDTGELFF.

The chain carries TRBV6-5 and TRBJ2-5, with TRBD2 matching 13 bases. The length of the CDR3 is 15 residues. The trim removed 7 bases at V and 5 bases at J, leaving 7 bases unmatched. Germline-derived CDR1 and CDR2 are MNHEY and SVGAGI. The CDR3 spells CASNPLAGGMETQYF. The CDR3 nucleotides are TGTGCCAGCAACCCACTAGCGGGAGGGATGGAGACCCAGTACTTC.

The chain uses TRBV27 and TRBJ1-4; 9 bases line up with TRBD1. Germline V gives CDR1 MNHEY, CDR2 SMNVEV (reference sequence). Trimming removed 8 bases from V and 10 bases from J; junction bases left unmatched: 11. This CDR3 comprises 14 residues. CDR3 sequence reads: CASAVGQGIGKLFF. The CDR3 DNA follows: TGTGCCAGCGCTGTGGGACAGGGCATTGGAAAACTGTTTTTT.

This sequence joins TRBV15 and TRBJ1-2, with 8 bases aligning to TRBD1. V was pared by 5 bases and J by 4 bases, with 6 bases of the junction left unmatched. Germline V CDR1 and CDR2: LNHNV, YYDKDF (reference sequence). The CDR3 totals 14 residues. CDR3 sequence reads: CATSETGGVYGYTF. Written as DNA, the CDR3 is TGTGCCACCAGCGAAACAGGGGGGGTCTATGGCTACACCTTC.

The rearrangement uses TRBV27 and TRBJ1-1; D is ambiguous. Germline V gene lookup returns CDR1 MNHEY and CDR2 SMNVEV (reference sequence). Trimming stripped 4 bases from V and 0 bases from J, with 6 bases between. There are 13 residues in the CDR3. CDR3 sequence: CASSSQVNTEAFF. CDR3 nucleotide sequence: TGTGCCAGCAGTTCCCAGGTGAACACTGAAGCTTTCTTT.

This clone was detected only once. The rearrangement joins TRBV6-5 to TRBJ2-6; unclear D gene. This CDR3 is built from 13 residues. V was trimmed by 3 bases and J by 2 bases, leaving 2 bases between them. Germline V gene sequence: CDR1 MNHEY, CDR2 SVGAGI. CDR3 protein: CASSYTGANVLTF. CDR3 sequence (DNA): TGTGCCAGCAGTTATACTGGGGCCAACGTCCTGACTTTC.

The chain has TRBV10-3 and TRBJ1-2; 7 bases map to TRBD1. The V segment lost 3 bases and the J segment 4 bases; nucleotides outside the gene matches: 5. There are 14 residues in the CDR3. The germline V gene has CDR1 ENHRY and CDR2 SYGVKD. CDR3 residues: CAISENQGGYGYTF. The CDR3 coding sequence is TGTGCCATCAGTGAAAACCAGGGGGGCTATGGCTACACCTTC.